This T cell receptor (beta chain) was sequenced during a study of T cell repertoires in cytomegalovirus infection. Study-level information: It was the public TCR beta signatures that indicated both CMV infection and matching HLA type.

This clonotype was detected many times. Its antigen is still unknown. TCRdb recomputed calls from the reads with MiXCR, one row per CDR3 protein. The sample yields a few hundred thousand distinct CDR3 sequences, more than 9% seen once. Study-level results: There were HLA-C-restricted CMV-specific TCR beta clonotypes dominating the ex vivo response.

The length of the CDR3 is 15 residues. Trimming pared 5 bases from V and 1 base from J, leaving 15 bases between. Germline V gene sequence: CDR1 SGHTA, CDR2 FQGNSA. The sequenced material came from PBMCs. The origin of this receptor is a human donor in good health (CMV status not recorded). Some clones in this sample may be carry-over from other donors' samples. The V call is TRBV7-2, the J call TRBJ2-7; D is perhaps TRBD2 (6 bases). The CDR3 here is CASSPAPGTSYEQYF. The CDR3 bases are TGTGCCAGCAGCCCAGCCCCCGGGACTTCCTACGAGCAGTACTTC.